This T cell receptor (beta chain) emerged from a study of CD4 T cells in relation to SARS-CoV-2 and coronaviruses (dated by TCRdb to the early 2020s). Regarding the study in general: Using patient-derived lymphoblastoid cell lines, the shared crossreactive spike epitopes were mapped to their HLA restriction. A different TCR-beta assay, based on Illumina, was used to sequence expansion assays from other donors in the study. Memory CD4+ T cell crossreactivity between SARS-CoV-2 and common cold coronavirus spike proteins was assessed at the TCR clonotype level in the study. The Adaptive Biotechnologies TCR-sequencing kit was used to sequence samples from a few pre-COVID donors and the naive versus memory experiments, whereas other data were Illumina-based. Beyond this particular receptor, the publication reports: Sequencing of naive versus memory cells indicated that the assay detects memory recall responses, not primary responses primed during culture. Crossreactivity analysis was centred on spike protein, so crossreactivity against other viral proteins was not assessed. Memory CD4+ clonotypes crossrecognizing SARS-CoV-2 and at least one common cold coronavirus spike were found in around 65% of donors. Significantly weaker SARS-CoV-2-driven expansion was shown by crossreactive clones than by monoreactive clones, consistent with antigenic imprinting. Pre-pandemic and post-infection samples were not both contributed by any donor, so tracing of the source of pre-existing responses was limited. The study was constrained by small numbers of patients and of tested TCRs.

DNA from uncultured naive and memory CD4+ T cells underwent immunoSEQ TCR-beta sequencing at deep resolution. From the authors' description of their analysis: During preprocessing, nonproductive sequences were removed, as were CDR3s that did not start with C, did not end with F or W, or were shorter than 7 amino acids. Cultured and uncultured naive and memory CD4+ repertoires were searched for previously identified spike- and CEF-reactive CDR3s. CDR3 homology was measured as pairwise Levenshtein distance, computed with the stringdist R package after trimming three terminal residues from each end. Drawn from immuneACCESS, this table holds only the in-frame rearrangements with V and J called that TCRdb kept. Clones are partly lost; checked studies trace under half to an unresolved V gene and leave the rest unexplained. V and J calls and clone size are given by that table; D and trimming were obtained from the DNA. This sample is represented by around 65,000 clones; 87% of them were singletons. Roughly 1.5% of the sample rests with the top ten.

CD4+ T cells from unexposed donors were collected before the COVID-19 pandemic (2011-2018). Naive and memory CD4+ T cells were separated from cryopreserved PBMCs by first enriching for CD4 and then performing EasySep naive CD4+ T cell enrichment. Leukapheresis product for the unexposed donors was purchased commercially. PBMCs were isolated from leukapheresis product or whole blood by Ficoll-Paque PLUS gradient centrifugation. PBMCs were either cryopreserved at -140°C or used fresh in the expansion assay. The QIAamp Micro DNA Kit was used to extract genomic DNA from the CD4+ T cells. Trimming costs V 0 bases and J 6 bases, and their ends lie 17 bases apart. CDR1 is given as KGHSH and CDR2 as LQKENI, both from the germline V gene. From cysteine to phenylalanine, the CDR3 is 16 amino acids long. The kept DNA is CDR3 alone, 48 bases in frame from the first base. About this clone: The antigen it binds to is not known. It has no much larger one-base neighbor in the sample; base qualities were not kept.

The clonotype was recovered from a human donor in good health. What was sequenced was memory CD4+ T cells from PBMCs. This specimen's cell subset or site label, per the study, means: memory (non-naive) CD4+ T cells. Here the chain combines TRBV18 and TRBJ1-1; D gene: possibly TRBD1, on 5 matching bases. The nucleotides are TGTGCCAGCTCACCACCCCAGGGAAGGGCGTATGCTGAAGCTTTCTTT. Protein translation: CASSPPQGRAYAEAFF.